Given below is one TCR beta chain in context. Its target is unknown. The sample is drawn from a study of PD-1 blockade in mismatch repair-deficient tumors. Whole-study results and caveats: Approximately 140 unique blood TCRs came from expansion to three of seven peptides. After pembrolizumab, tumor-resident clones rose rapidly, then generally contracted before radiologic responses.

Time point in this sample: approximately 10-day in vitro stimulation with candidate neoantigen peptide 4. Each of over 5 ELISpot-reactive candidate peptides was used for approximately nine-day stimulation. CDR3 size: 15 residues. The ends lost 6 bases at V and 6 bases at J; junction bases unmatched: 10. CDR1 and CDR2 (germline): ENHRY, SYGVKD. Using immunoSEQ multiplex PCR, the repertoire was profiled, and TCRdb retains in-frame clones only, with some absent. This sample yields approximately 13,000 clones, of which 80% to 90% are seen a single time; about a fifth belongs to the top ten. The V gene is TRBV10-3, the J gene TRBJ2-7, with 11 bases that match TRBD2. This receptor was taken from an adult with mismatch repair-deficient cancer. This specimen consisted of cells cultured in vitro, obtained from a patient treated with pembrolizumab. The CDR3 protein is CAIRVAGGVSAEQYF. The CDR3 nucleotides read TGTGCCATCAGGGTAGCGGGAGGGGTCTCAGCCGAGCAGTACTTC.